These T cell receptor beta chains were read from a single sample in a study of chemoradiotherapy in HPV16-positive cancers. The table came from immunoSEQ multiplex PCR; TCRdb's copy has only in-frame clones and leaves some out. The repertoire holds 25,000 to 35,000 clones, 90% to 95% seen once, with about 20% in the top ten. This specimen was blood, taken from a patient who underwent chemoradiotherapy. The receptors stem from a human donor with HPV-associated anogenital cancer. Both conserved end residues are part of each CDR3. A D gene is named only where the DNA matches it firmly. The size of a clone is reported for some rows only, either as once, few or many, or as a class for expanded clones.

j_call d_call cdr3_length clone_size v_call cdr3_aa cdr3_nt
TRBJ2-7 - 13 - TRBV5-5 CASSFGSGYEQYF TGTGCCAGCAGCTTTGGGAGTGGGTACGAGCAGTACTTC
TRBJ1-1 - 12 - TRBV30 CAWSTGTPEAFF TGTGCCTGGAGTACTGGGACACCTGAAGCTTTCTTT
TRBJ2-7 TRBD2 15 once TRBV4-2 CASSQDLAGSYEQYF TGTGCCAGCAGCCAAGACTTAGCGGGAAGCTACGAGCAGTACTTC
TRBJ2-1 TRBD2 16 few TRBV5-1 CASSLVWTSGYNEQFF TGCGCCAGCAGCTTGGTGTGGACTAGCGGATACAATGAGCAGTTCTTC
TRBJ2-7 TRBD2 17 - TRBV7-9 CASSLDMTSGSSYEQYF TGTGCCAGCAGCTTAGATATGACTAGCGGTAGCTCCTACGAGCAGTACTTC
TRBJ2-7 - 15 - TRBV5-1 CASSLEGGASYEQYF TGCGCCAGCAGCTTGGAGGGGGGCGCCTCCTACGAGCAGTACTTC
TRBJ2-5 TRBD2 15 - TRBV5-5 CASSLPPSGQETQYF TGTGCCAGCAGCTTGCCCCCTAGCGGCCAAGAGACCCAGTACTTC
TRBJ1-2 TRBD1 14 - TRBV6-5 CASTSTGFGYGYTF TGTGCCAGCACCTCGACAGGGTTCGGCTATGGCTACACCTTC
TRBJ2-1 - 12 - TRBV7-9 CASSLGVAEQFF TGTGCCAGCAGCTTAGGAGTGGCTGAGCAGTTCTTC
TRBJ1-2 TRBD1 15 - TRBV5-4 CASSSRDRGNYGYTF TGTGCCAGCAGTTCCCGGGACAGGGGGAACTATGGCTACACCTTC
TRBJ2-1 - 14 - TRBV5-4 CASSPFPASGEQFF TGTGCCAGCAGCCCCTTCCCGGCGTCCGGTGAGCAGTTCTTC
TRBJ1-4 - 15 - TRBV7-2 CASSYARAPGTKLFF TGTGCCAGCAGTTACGCGAGGGCCCCAGGTACTAAACTGTTTTTT
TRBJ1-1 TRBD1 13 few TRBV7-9 CASSQIGTGTTFF TGTGCCAGCAGCCAGATCGGGACAGGGACAACTTTCTTT
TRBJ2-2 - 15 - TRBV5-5 CASSLRLTNTGELFF TGTGCCAGCAGCTTGCGGCTAACGAACACCGGGGAGCTGTTTTTT
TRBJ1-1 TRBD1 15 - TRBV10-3 CAISPRGQTNTEAFF TGTGCCATCAGCCCCCGGGGACAGACGAACACTGAAGCTTTCTTT
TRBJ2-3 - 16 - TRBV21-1 CASSSRGGSSTDTQYF TGTGCCAGCAGCTCCCGGGGAGGCTCTAGCACAGATACGCAGTATTTT
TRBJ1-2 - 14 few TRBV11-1 CASSRIFFNYGYTF TGTGCCAGCAGCCGGATATTTTTTAACTATGGCTACACCTTC
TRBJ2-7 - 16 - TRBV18 CASSPREGALIYEQYF TGTGCCAGCTCACCCAGAGAAGGAGCCCTAATCTACGAGCAGTACTTC
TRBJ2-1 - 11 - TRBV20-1 CSARVYNEQFF TGCAGTGCTAGGGTGTACAATGAGCAGTTCTTC
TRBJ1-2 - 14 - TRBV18 CASSPQWPNYGYTF TGTGCCAGCTCACCCCAGTGGCCTAACTATGGCTACACCTTC
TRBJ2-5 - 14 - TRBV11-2 CASSPKGFQETQYF TGTGCCAGCAGCCCCAAGGGGTTTCAAGAGACCCAGTACTTC
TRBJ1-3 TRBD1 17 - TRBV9 CASSVAGGQGSGNTIYF TGTGCCAGCAGCGTAGCTGGGGGACAGGGCTCTGGAAACACCATATATTTT
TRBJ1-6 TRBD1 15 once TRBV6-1 CASSEAEGGRSPLHF TGTGCCAGCAGTGAAGCGGAAGGGGGCCGGTCACCCCTCCACTTT
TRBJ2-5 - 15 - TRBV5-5 CASSLGDIGGQTQYF TGTGCCAGCAGCTTGGGGGACATCGGGGGACAGACCCAGTACTTC
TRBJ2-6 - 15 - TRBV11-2 CASSLLASGANVLTF TGTGCCAGCAGCTTGTTGGCGTCTGGGGCCAACGTCCTGACTTTC
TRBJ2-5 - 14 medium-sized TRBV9 CASSSEGSQETQYF TGTGCCAGCAGCTCGGAGGGGAGCCAGGAGACCCAGTACTTC